This entry concerns a single T cell receptor (beta chain). The CDR3 spans 14 residues. The V gene's germline CDR1 is MNHEY and CDR2 SVGAGI. Trimming stripped 5 bases from V and 0 bases from J, with 10 bases between. The data derive from a study of blood T cell repertoires in COVID-19. Study information: The samples span acute and convalescent COVID-19 from the United States, Italy and Spain. The analysed material was cDNA or gDNA that came from T cells, B-cell-depleted T cells, or PBMCs.

In the source study's methods: Nucleated cell number was recorded as an estimate derived from reference gene primer amplification. Clones were sequenced by immunoSEQ multiplex PCR, and TCRdb holds only the in-frame ones, with some missing. That table is the source of V, J and clone size, and D and trimming were worked out from the DNA. The sample has around 170,000 clones; about four fifths are singletons. The TCR comes from a man between 18 and 35 years old with active or convalescent COVID-19. The sequencing sample was made of peripheral blood. The V and J genes are TRBV6-5 and TRBJ1-1; a weak D match, TRBD1 (6 bases). The CDR3 reads CASSRGQLNTEAFF. DNA for the CDR3: TGTGCCAGCAGTAGAGGACAGCTGAACACTGAAGCTTTCTTT.